This T cell receptor beta chain was observed in a study of T cell repertoires in cytomegalovirus infection. Across the study: Public TCR beta signatures marked donors with CMV infection and the matching HLA.

This clonotype was recorded at least ten times. No antigen is known for it. The study, taken as a whole, reports: HLA-C-restricted CMV clonotypes gave the most frequent clonotype in two of eight donors. Cumulative frequency (of public TCR beta family members) identified carriers of CMV plus the relevant HLA.

J gave up 7 bases and V 7 bases, and 8 bases lay outside the gene matches. CDR1 MDHEN and CDR2 SYDVKM come from the germline V gene. The CDR3 has 14 residues. TCRdb used MiXCR to reprocess the reads, holding one entry per CDR3 protein. Counted here are 150,000 to 200,000 distinct CDR3 sequences, nearly 9.5% occurring once; the ten biggest clones make up around 4.4%. J is TRBJ1-2 and V is TRBV28; 11 bases align to TRBD1. Material: PBMCs. This clonotype originated in a human donor in good health (CMV status not recorded). Some clones in this sample may be carry-over from other donors' samples. The CDR3 is CASTQDRGRGGYTF. DNA of the CDR3: TGTGCCAGCACCCAGGACAGGGGGCGTGGTGGCTACACCTTC.